Listed below are T cell receptor beta chains from one sample, sequenced in a study of blood T cell repertoires in COVID-19. Clones were sequenced by immunoSEQ multiplex PCR, and TCRdb holds only the in-frame ones, with some missing. The data contain about 150,000 clones, around 83% of them seen just once; the ten biggest clones take up 8.3%. Material for sequencing was peripheral blood. The receptors shown here come from a woman aged 55-69 years with COVID-19, enrolled during active disease. The CDR3 runs from the conserved cysteine through the conserved F or W. Each record gives: J gene, D gene, clone size, V gene, CDR3 protein, CDR3 DNA. D genes are given only for firm matches. For some rows the clone size is stated as once, few or many, or as a class when expanded; others skip it.

TRBJ1-2	TRBD1	NA	TRBV6-2/TRBV6-3	CASSPGQGGRNYGYTF	TGTGCCAGCAGCCCTGGACAGGGGGGGAGGAACTATGGCTACACCTTC
TRBJ2-1	TRBD1	few	TRBV7-9	CASSLIGTVYNEQFF	TGTGCCAGCAGCTTAATTGGGACAGTCTACAATGAGCAGTTCTTC
TRBJ2-1	TRBD2	once	TRBV4-1	CASSQVDGTSGISSYNEQFF	TGCGCCAGCAGCCAAGTGGACGGGACTAGCGGAATAAGCTCCTACAATGAGCAGTTCTTC
TRBJ2-1	TRBD1	NA	TRBV27	CASRTGVVSLGISYNEQFF	TGTGCCAGCCGAACAGGGGTAGTCAGTCTAGGAATATCCTACAATGAGCAGTTCTTC
TRBJ1-2	TRBD1	NA	TRBV6-2/TRBV6-3	CASSSTGGLRRRGYGYTF	TGTGCCAGCAGCTCAACAGGGGGCCTACGAAGGCGAGGCTATGGCTACACCTTC
TRBJ1-1	NA	NA	TRBV5-1	CASSLGQAARQNTEAFF	TGCGCCAGCAGCTTGGGTCAGGCAGCCCGCCAGAACACTGAAGCTTTCTTT
TRBJ1-1	TRBD1	NA	TRBV5-1	CASSTRQGFRAEAFF	TGCGCCAGCAGCACGCGACAGGGGTTCAGGGCTGAAGCTTTCTTT
TRBJ1-5	NA	NA	TRBV18	CASSPGGSNQPQHF	TGTGCCAGCTCACCCGGCGGGAGCAATCAGCCCCAGCATTTT
TRBJ1-1	NA	NA	TRBV5-1	CASSLSSNTEAFF	TGCGCCAGCAGCTTGTCATCGAACACTGAAGCTTTCTTT
TRBJ1-1	TRBD1	once	TRBV2	CASRVQGARTEAFF	TGTGCCAGCAGGGTACAGGGGGCGCGAACTGAAGCTTTCTTT
TRBJ2-1	NA	NA	TRBV29-1	CSVATGFVEQFF	TGCAGCGTTGCCACGGGGTTCGTTGAGCAGTTCTTC
TRBJ2-5	TRBD2	NA	TRBV5-8	CASSLSRTSGRKKTQYF	TGTGCCAGCAGCTTATCGCGGACTAGCGGGAGAAAAAAGACCCAGTACTTC
TRBJ1-1	NA	NA	TRBV18	CASSPATANTEAFF	TGTGCCAGCTCACCAGCGACAGCGAACACTGAAGCTTTCTTT
TRBJ1-2	TRBD1	NA	TRBV6-2/TRBV6-3	CASSSSGQGAYGYTF	TGTGCCAGCAGTTCCTCGGGACAGGGAGCCTATGGCTACACCTTC
TRBJ2-1	NA	NA	TRBV11-3	CASSLGGDYNEQFF	TGTGCCAGCTCCTTAGGGGGGGACTACAATGAGCAGTTCTTC
TRBJ1-1	TRBD1	NA	TRBV9	CASSVGGGPNTEAFF	TGTGCCAGCAGCGTAGGAGGGGGCCCCAACACTGAAGCTTTCTTT
TRBJ2-5	TRBD1	few	TRBV5-1	CASSLGQGIQETQYF	TGCGCCAGCAGCTTGGGACAGGGCATTCAAGAGACCCAGTACTTC
TRBJ1-1	NA	NA	TRBV5-4	CASSFAGATTEAFF	TGTGCCAGCAGCTTCGCAGGGGCGACGACTGAAGCTTTCTTT
TRBJ1-6	TRBD1	NA	TRBV27	CASSSWATGLGNSPLHF	TGTGCCAGCAGTTCGTGGGCGACAGGGCTCGGGAATTCACCCCTCCACTTT
TRBJ2-1	TRBD2	NA	TRBV9	CASSPGLAGWNEQFF	TGTGCCAGCAGCCCAGGACTAGCGGGGTGGAATGAGCAGTTCTTC
TRBJ1-2	NA	NA	TRBV6-4	CASSEGESGYGYTF	TGTGCCAGCAGTGAAGGGGAAAGTGGCTATGGCTACACCTTC
TRBJ1-2	NA	NA	TRBV12-3/TRBV12-4	CASSLEQSYGYTF	TGTGCCAGCAGTCTTGAACAGAGCTATGGCTACACCTTC
TRBJ1-1	NA	NA	TRBV6-1	CASSELRSGTEAFF	TGTGCCAGCAGTGAACTGCGGTCGGGCACTGAAGCTTTCTTT
TRBJ2-1	TRBD2	NA	TRBV15	CATSRAPRISGRASYNEQFF	TGTGCCACCAGCAGAGCCCCTAGGATTAGCGGGAGGGCCTCCTACAATGAGCAGTTCTTC
TRBJ1-4	TRBD1	NA	TRBV7-9	CASNSDRAVGREKLFF	TGTGCCAGCAACTCGGACAGGGCCGTGGGTCGTGAAAAACTGTTTTTT
TRBJ2-5	NA	NA	TRBV3-1/TRBV3-2	CASSLNPGNGETQYF	TGTGCCAGCAGCCTGAACCCGGGGAACGGAGAGACCCAGTACTTC
TRBJ1-1	NA	NA	TRBV5-4	CASSLDRSNTEAFF	TGTGCCAGCAGCTTGGACAGATCCAACACTGAAGCTTTCTTT
TRBJ2-7	NA	NA	TRBV20-1	CSASFGVYEQYF	TGCAGTGCTAGTTTCGGGGTTTACGAGCAGTACTTC
TRBJ1-5	TRBD1	NA	TRBV9	CASSGGQGRQPQHF	TGTGCCAGCAGCGGCGGACAGGGTAGGCAGCCCCAGCATTTT
TRBJ1-5	NA	NA	TRBV3-1/TRBV3-2	CASSQGPSSNQPQHF	TGTGCCAGCAGCCAAGGCCCTAGTAGCAATCAGCCCCAGCATTTT
TRBJ2-2	TRBD1	NA	TRBV6-5	CASSYQGARTGELFF	TGTGCCAGCAGTTACCAGGGGGCAAGAACCGGGGAGCTGTTTTTT
TRBJ2-7	NA	NA	TRBV5-1	CASSETGPYEQYF	TGCGCCAGCTCCGAGACAGGCCCCTACGAGCAGTACTTC
TRBJ2-1	TRBD2	NA	TRBV5-6	CASSETGGPHNEQFF	TGTGCCAGCAGCGAGACGGGGGGGCCCCACAATGAGCAGTTCTTC
TRBJ1-1	NA	NA	TRBV30	CAVKWGPTMNTEAFF	TGTGCCGTGAAGTGGGGCCCCACTATGAACACTGAAGCTTTCTTT
TRBJ1-2	TRBD1	NA	TRBV12-3/TRBV12-4	CASSHTGVGGYTF	TGTGCCAGCAGCCACACAGGGGTGGGTGGCTACACCTTC
TRBJ1-1	TRBD1	once	TRBV6-6	CASSQSGQPNTEAFF	TGTGCCAGCAGTCAATCGGGACAGCCGAACACTGAAGCTTTCTTT
TRBJ1-6	TRBD1	NA	TRBV27	CASSHLDRGRAPLHF	TGTGCCAGCAGTCACCTGGACAGGGGACGAGCACCCCTCCACTTT
TRBJ1-5	TRBD1	NA	TRBV20-1	CSASAGGLNQPQHF	TGCAGTGCTAGTGCAGGGGGCCTAAATCAGCCCCAGCATTTT
TRBJ1-2	NA	NA	TRBV2	CASSPTDGYTF	TGTGCCAGCAGCCCGACAGATGGCTACACCTTC
TRBJ1-1	NA	NA	TRBV6-5	CASSYSQAVITEAFF	TGTGCTAGCAGTTACTCGCAGGCAGTCATCACTGAAGCTTTCTTT
TRBJ1-5	NA	NA	TRBV12-2	CASRLADCGGLWSNQPQHF	TGTGCAAGTCGCTTAGCGGACTGCGGGGGGCTCTGGAGCAATCAGCCCCAGCATTTT
TRBJ2-5	NA	NA	TRBV24-1	CATSDPYGGQWETQYF	TGTGCCACCAGTGACCCCTACGGGGGGCAATGGGAGACCCAGTACTTC
TRBJ1-1	TRBD1	NA	TRBV3-1/TRBV3-2	CASSPRQGSNTEAFF	TGTGCCAGCAGCCCCCGACAGGGGTCGAACACTGAAGCTTTCTTT
TRBJ2-7	TRBD1	NA	TRBV9	CASSVRTGIPYEQYF	TGTGCCAGCAGCGTAAGGACAGGGATACCCTACGAGCAGTACTTC
TRBJ1-1	NA	NA	TRBV19	CASSIVHVNTEAFF	TGTGCCAGTAGTATAGTCCATGTGAACACTGAAGCTTTCTTT
TRBJ1-1	TRBD1	NA	TRBV7-9	CASSPGTGLSNTEAFF	TGTGCCAGCAGCCCCGGGACAGGGCTTTCGAACACTGAAGCTTTCTTT
TRBJ1-2	NA	NA	TRBV5-1	CASSFQGGYGYTF	TGCGCCAGCAGCTTCCAGGGAGGCTATGGCTACACCTTC
TRBJ1-1	NA	NA	TRBV6-5	CASSDSLNTEAFF	TGTGCCAGCAGCGACAGTTTGAACACTGAAGCTTTCTTT
TRBJ2-7	TRBD2	NA	TRBV18	CASSLAGHGYEQYF	TGTGCCAGCTCCTTAGCGGGCCACGGCTACGAGCAGTACTTC
TRBJ2-7	NA	few	TRBV10-1	CASSHYEQYF	TGCGCCAGTAGCCACTACGAGCAGTACTTC
TRBJ1-6	NA	NA	TRBV5-1	CASSLGREDNSPLHF	TGCGCCAGCAGCTTGGGAAGGGAGGATAATTCACCCCTCCACTTT